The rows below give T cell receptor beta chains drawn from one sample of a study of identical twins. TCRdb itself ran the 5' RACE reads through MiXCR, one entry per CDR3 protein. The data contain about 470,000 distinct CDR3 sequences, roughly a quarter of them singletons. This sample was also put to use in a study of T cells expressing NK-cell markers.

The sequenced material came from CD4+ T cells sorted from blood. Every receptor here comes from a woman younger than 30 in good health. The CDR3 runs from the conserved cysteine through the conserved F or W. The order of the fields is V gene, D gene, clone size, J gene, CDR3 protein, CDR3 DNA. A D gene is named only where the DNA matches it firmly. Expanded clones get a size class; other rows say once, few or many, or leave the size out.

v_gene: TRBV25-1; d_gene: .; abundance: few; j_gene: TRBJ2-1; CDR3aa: CASSGTLVRRNEQFF; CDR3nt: TGTGCCAGCAGTGGGACGTTAGTTCGTCGGAATGAGCAGTTCTTC
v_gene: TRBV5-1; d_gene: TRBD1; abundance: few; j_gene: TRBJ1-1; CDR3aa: CASSRSGTVNTEAFF; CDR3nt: TGCGCCAGCAGCAGATCCGGGACAGTGAACACTGAAGCTTTCTTT
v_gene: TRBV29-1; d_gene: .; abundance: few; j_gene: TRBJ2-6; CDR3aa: CSVGDSGANVLTF; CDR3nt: TGCAGCGTCGGGGACTCTGGGGCCAACGTCCTGACTTTC
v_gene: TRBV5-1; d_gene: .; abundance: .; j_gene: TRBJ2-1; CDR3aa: CASSPPYQGIDNEQFF; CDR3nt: TGCGCCAGCAGCCCACCTTATCAGGGGATCGACAATGAGCAGTTCTTC
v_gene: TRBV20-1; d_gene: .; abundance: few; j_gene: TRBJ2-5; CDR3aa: CSALSGRGAGETQYF; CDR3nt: TGCAGTGCTCTTTCGGGAAGGGGGGCCGGGGAGACCCAGTACTTC
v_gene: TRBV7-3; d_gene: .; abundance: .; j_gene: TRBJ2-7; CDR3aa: CASRRQFNEQYF; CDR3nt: TGTGCCAGCAGGAGACAGTTCAACGAGCAGTACTTC
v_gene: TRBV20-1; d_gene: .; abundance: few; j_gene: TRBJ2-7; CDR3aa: CSAVTPPIYEQYF; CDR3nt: TGCAGTGCCGTTACCCCCCCAATCTACGAGCAGTACTTC
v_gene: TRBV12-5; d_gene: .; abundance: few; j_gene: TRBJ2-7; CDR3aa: CASGLVNEQYF; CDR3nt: TGTGCTAGTGGTTTGGTAAACGAGCAGTACTTC
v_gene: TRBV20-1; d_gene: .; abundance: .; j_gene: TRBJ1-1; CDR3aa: CSANRLRDTEAFF; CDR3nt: TGCAGTGCTAACAGGCTGAGGGACACTGAAGCTTTCTTT
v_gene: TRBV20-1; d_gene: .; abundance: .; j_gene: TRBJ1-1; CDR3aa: CSASGGREAFF; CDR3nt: TGCAGTGCTAGTGGCGGGCGTGAAGCTTTCTTT
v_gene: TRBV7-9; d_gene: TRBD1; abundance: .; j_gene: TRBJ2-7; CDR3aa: CASSFYRGSYEQYF; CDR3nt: TGTGCCAGCAGCTTTTACAGGGGCTCCTACGAGCAGTACTTC
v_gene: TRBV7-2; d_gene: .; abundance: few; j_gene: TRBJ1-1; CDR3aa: CASSLAEGPEAFF; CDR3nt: TGTGCCAGCAGCTTAGCGGAGGGACCTGAAGCTTTCTTT
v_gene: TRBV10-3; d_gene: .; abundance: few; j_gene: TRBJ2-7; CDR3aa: CAISESTGLSYEQYF; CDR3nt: TGTGCCATCAGTGAGTCTACAGGGTTGTCCTACGAGCAGTACTTC
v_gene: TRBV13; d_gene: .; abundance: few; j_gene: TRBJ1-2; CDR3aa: CASTRRRSYGYTF; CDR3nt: TGTGCCAGCACCCGGAGGAGGAGCTATGGCTACACCTTC
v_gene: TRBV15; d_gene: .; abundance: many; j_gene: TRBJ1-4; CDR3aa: CATRRGVNEKLFF; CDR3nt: TGTGCCACCAGGAGGGGGGTAAATGAAAAACTGTTTTTT
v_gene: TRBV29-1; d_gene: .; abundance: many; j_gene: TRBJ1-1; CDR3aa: CSGRHPGENTEAFF; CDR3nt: TGCAGCGGACGGCATCCCGGGGAAAACACTGAAGCTTTCTTT
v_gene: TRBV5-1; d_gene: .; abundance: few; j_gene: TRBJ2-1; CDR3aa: CASSFQRGHEQFF; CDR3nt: TGCGCCAGCAGCTTTCAAAGAGGACATGAGCAGTTCTTC
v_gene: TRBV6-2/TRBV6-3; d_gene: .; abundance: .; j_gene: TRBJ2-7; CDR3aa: CASSSFRGASYEQYF; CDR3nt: TGTGCCAGCAGTTCTTTCCGCGGGGCCTCCTACGAGCAGTACTTC
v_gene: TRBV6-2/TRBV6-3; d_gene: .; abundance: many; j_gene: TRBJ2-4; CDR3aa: CASSFDSKNIQYF; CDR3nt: TGTGCCAGCAGTTTCGACAGCAAAAACATTCAGTACTTC
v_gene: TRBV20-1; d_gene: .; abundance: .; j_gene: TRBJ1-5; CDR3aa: CSARGLEDSYSNQPQHF; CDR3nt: TGCAGTGCTAGGGGGCTCGAGGACAGTTATAGCAATCAGCCCCAGCATTTT
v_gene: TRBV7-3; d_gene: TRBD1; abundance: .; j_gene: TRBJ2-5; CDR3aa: CASSLKGPPQGQMGQETQYF; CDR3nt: TGTGCCAGCAGCTTAAAGGGTCCCCCACAGGGGCAGATGGGACAAGAGACCCAGTACTTC
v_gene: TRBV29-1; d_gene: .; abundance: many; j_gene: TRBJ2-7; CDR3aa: CSVEGGRNSYEQYF; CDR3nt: TGCAGCGTTGAGGGCGGCAGAAACTCCTACGAGCAGTACTTC
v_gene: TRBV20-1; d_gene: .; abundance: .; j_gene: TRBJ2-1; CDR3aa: CSATYRHEQFF; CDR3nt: TGCAGTGCTACCTATAGGCATGAGCAGTTCTTC
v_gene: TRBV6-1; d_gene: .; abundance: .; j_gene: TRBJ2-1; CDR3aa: CASRVQGRSEQFF; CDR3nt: TGTGCCAGCAGAGTACAGGGACGCAGCGAGCAGTTCTTC
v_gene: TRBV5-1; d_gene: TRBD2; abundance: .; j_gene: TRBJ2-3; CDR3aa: CASSPTSGGRTSTDTQYF; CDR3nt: TGCGCCAGCAGCCCAACTAGCGGAGGGCGTACTAGCACAGATACGCAGTATTTT
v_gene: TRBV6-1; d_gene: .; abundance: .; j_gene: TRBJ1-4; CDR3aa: CASSTLIKGFNEKLFF; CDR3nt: TGTGCCAGCAGTACCCTAATTAAGGGGTTCAATGAAAAACTGTTTTTT
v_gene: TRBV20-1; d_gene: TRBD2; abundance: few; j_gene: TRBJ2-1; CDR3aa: CSVSGSLTGEQFF; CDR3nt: TGCAGTGTTAGCGGGAGCTTGACTGGTGAGCAGTTCTTC
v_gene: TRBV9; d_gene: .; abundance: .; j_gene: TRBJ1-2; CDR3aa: CASSVAPTGTLGGYTF; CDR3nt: TGTGCCAGCAGCGTAGCCCCGACAGGAACCCTTGGGGGCTACACCTTC
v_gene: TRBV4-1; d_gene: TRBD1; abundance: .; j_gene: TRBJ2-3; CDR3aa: CASSPPRVRGFQLGSTDTQYF; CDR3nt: TGTGCCAGCAGCCCCCCCCGTGTCAGGGGGTTTCAACTTGGGTCCACAGATACGCAGTATTTT
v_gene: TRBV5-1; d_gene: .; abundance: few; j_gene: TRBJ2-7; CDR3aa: CASSLVTTTYEQYF; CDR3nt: TGCGCCAGCAGCTTGGTTACAACCACCTACGAGCAGTACTTC
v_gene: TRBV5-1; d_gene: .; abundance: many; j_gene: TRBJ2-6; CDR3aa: CASSMLGGANVLTF; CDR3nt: TGCGCCAGCAGCATGCTGGGGGGGGCCAACGTCCTGACTTTC